Listed here are 13 T cell receptor beta chains from one sample, sequenced in a study of blood T cells in healthy people across ages. It was with a sample-barcoded 5' primer and a J-beta primer mix that a second PCR of roughly 6 to 12 cycles was run. TCRdb independently ran MiXCR on the 5' RACE reads; one entry per CDR3 protein. The table shows around 1.5 million distinct CDR3 sequences, with roughly 30% occurring only once. Source material: blood. The receptors originated from a woman younger than 45 in good health.

This rearrangement joins TRBV5-1 to TRBJ2-1; TRBD2 agrees at 10 bases. V shed 6 bases, J shed 6 bases, and the junction held 15 bases outside the gene matches. Germline V gives CDR1 SGHRS, CDR2 YFSETQ. This CDR3 is 17 amino acids long. The CDR3 is CASTDSSRGLAVNEQFF. The CDR3 DNA reads as TGCGCCAGCACGGACAGTTCTAGAGGACTAGCGGTCAATGAGCAGTTCTTC. The whole variable domain, remainder taken from reference TRBV5-1 and TRBJ2-1, is KAGVTQTPRYLIKTRGQQVTLSCSPISGHRSVSWYQQTPGQGLQFLFEYFSETQRNKGNFPGRFSGRQFSNSRSEMNVSTLELGDSALYLCASTDSSRGLAVNEQFFGPGTRLTVL.

The genes are TRBV6-5 and TRBJ2-5; no clear D. Germline V gives CDR1 MNHEY, CDR2 SVGAGI. This CDR3 has 12 amino acids. The V end lost 10 bases, the J end lost 5 bases, and 14 bases lay between the germline ends. The CDR3 region is CATQYPWETQYF. The CDR3 bases are TGTGCCACTCAATACCCTTGGGAGACCCAGTACTTC.

The chain couples TRBV7-9 to TRBJ2-7; D tentatively reads TRBD1 or TRBD2 (5 bases each). V lost 7 bases and J lost 4, with 17 bases in between. CDR1 SEHNR and CDR2 FQNEAQ come from the germline V gene (reference sequence). This CDR3 is built from 14 residues. The CDR3 coding sequence is TGTGCCAGCACCGGACTCGGGGCCTCATACGAGCAGTACTTC. It codes for CASTGLGASYEQYF. Variable domain in full (rest from reference TRBV7-9 and TRBJ2-7): DTGVSQNPRHKITKRGQNVTFRCDPISEHNRLYWYRQTLGQGPEFLTYFQNEAQLEKSRLLSDRFSAERPKGSFSTLEIQRTEQGDSAMYLCASTGLGASYEQYFGPGTRLTVT.

This clonotype showed up just a few times. The chain carries TRBV4-2 and TRBJ2-7; no clear D. Trimming left V 1 base short and J 4 bases short, with 20 bases between. The CDR3 runs to 17 residues. Germline V gene data show CDR1 as LGHNA and CDR2 as YNFKEQ. In DNA, the CDR3 is TGTGCCAGCAGCCAAGGTAGACTGGGCCTCCCCCCTTACGAGCAGTACTTC. It specifies CASSQGRLGLPPYEQYF.

This clonotype has at least ten counts. This chain links TRBV29-1 with TRBJ2-7, with TRBD1 matching over 12 bases. Germline V gene data show CDR1 as SQVTM and CDR2 as ANQGSEA. CDR3 size: 13 residues. V trimming: 4 bases; J trimming: 4 bases; junction bases outside the gene matches: 2. This CDR3 is CSVGDRGPYEQYF. In nucleotides, the CDR3 is TGCAGCGTTGGGGACAGGGGGCCATACGAGCAGTACTTC.

The table lists this clonotype with a few counts. The chain recombines TRBV27 with TRBJ2-7; D not resolved. Germline-derived CDR1 and CDR2 are MNHEY and SMNVEV (reference sequence). V lost 6 bases and J lost 0, with 18 bases in between. CDR3 length equals 16 residues. CDR3 in amino acids: CASSLLGSLSSYEQYF. In DNA form, the CDR3 reads TGTGCCAGCAGCTTGTTGGGGTCACTTAGCTCCTACGAGCAGTACTTC.

The chain employs TRBV7-8 and TRBJ1-2; D ambiguous. The CDR3 extends over 12 amino acids. V was shortened by 5 bases and J by 4 bases, with 8 bases between the two germline ends. The V gene's germline CDR1 is SGHVS and CDR2 FQNEAQ. The CDR3 coding sequence is TGTGCCAGCAGCCAAAGAGGCTATGGCTACACCTTC. It encodes CASSQRGYGYTF.

A few counts support this clonotype. The chain links TRBV20-1 to TRBJ2-7; 7 bases match TRBD1. Germline CDR1 reads DFQATT; CDR2 reads SNEGSKA (reference sequence). This CDR3 spans 13 amino acids. The trim removed 7 bases at V and 0 bases at J, leaving 6 bases unmatched. As DNA, the CDR3 is TGCAGTGTCACAGGGGAGAGCTCCTACGAGCAGTACTTC. This encodes CSVTGESSYEQYF.

The chain uses TRBV6-6 and TRBJ1-5; D remains unclear. Germline V gives CDR1 MNHNY, CDR2 SVGAGI (reference sequence). Between the trimmed V and J ends, which lost 0 bases and 2 bases, there was a span of 8 bases. The CDR3 contains 15 residues. In DNA form, the CDR3 reads TGTGCCAGCAGTTACTCGGAGATGGGCAATCAGCCCCAGCATTTT. Residues: CASSYSEMGNQPQHF.

The chain uses TRBV20-1 and TRBJ2-7; 10 bases agree with TRBD2. J lost 3 bases, V lost 4 bases, and 3 bases had no gene match. This CDR3 has 13 amino acids. Germline V CDR1 and CDR2: DFQATT, SNEGSKA (reference sequence). The CDR3 DNA sequence: TGCAGTGCTATAGCGGGAGGAAACTACGAGCAGTACTTC. It translates to CSAIAGGNYEQYF.

This rearrangement joins TRBV3-1 to TRBJ2-2; a weak D match, TRBD2 (5 bases). Trimming took off 4 bases at V and 4 bases at J, with 16 bases between the two ends. Germline V gene sequence: CDR1 LGHDT, CDR2 YNNKEL (reference sequence). CDR3 length equals 16 residues. CDR3 nucleotides: TGTGCCAGCAGCCGTCCCACTAGTATAGGCACCGGGGAGCTGTTTTTT. Translated: CASSRPTSIGTGELFF.

This clonotype was seen more than once but under ten times. J is TRBJ2-3 and V is TRBV5-1, with 7 nucleotides matching TRBD1. J gave up 0 bases and V 4 bases, and 8 bases lay outside the gene matches. Germline-derived CDR1 and CDR2 are SGHRS and YFSETQ. This CDR3 region has 16 residues. The CDR3 reads CASSLTGQASTDTQYF. DNA of the CDR3: TGCGCCAGCAGCCTAACCGGACAGGCTAGCACAGATACGCAGTATTTT. Variable domain in full (rest from reference TRBV5-1 and TRBJ2-3): KAGVTQTPRYLIKTRGQQVTLSCSPISGHRSVSWYQQTPGQGLQFLFEYFSETQRNKGNFPGRFSGRQFSNSRSEMNVSTLELGDSALYLCASSLTGQASTDTQYFGPGTRLTVL.

This clonotype has just a few counts. The chain is built from TRBV20-1 and TRBJ2-3; 11 bases align to TRBD2. The V segment lost 0 bases and the J segment 2 bases; nucleotides outside the gene matches: 4. Looked up from germline, CDR1 is DFQATT and CDR2 is SNEGSKA (reference sequence). There are 16 residues in the CDR3. The CDR3 bases are TGCAGTGCTAGAGACCGACTAGCGGGGATCACAGATACGCAGTATTTT. Translated, it gives CSARDRLAGITDTQYF.